Here is one T cell receptor (beta chain) with its context. Libraries were prepared by immunoSEQ multiplex PCR; TCRdb keeps only in-frame clonotypes and omits some of them. The sample shows 57,000 or so clones, 70% to 90% of them seen only once. The V end lost 3 bases, the J end lost 2 bases, and 8 bases lay between the germline ends. From germline, CDR1 is MDHEN and CDR2 SYDVKM. The CDR3 runs 13 residues. The data stem from a study of T cell changes during pregnancy in multiple sclerosis. The material sequenced was peripheral blood, taken in the first trimester of pregnancy. The receptor was isolated from a female donor with multiple sclerosis, enrolled in a pregnancy study. The V and J genes are TRBV28 and TRBJ2-7; no firm D call. The CDR3, as DNA: TGTGCCAGCAGTTTGTCGGTTGCCTACGAGCAGTACTTC. Protein sequence: CASSLSVAYEQYF.